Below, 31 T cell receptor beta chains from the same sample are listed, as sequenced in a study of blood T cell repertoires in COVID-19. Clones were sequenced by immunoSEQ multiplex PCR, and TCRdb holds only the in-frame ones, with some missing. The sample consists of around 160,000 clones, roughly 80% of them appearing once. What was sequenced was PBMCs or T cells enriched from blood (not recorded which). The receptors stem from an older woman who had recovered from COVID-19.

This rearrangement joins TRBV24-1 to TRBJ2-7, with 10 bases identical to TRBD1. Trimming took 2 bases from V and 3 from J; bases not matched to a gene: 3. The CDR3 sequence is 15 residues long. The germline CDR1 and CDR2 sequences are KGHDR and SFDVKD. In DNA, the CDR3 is TGTGCCACCAGTGATTCGACAGGGGGCGGCTACGAGCAGTACTTC. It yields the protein CATSDSTGGGYEQYF.

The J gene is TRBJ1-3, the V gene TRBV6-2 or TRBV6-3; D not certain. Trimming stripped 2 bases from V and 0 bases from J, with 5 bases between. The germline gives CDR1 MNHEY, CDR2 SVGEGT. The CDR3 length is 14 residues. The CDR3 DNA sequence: TGTGCCAGCAGTTACGTCTACTCTGGAAACACCATATATTTT. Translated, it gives CASSYVYSGNTIYF.

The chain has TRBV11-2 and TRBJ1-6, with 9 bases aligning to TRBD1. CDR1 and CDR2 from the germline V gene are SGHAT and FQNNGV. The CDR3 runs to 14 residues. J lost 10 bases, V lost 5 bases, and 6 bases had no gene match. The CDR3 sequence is CASSGTGFRSPLHF. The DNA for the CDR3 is TGTGCCAGCAGCGGGACAGGGTTTCGGTCACCCCTCCACTTT.

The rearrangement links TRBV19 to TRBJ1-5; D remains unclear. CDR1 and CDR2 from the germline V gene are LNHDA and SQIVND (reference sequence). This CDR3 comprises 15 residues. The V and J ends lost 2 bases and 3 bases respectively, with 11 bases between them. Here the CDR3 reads CASSISGGYNQPQHF. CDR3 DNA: TGTGCCAGTAGTATAAGTGGAGGCTACAATCAGCCCCAGCATTTT.

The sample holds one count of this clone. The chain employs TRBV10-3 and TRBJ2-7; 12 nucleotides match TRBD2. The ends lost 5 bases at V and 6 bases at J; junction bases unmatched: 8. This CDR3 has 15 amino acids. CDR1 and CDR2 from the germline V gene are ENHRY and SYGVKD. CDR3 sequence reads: CAISSTSGGTAEQYF. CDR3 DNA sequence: TGTGCCATCAGTTCGACTAGCGGGGGTACGGCCGAGCAGTACTTC.

CDR3 nucleotides: TGTGCCAGCAGCTTGTTAGCAGGGGAACGTGACTATGGCTACACCTTC. It codes for CASSLLAGERDYGYTF. The gene calls are TRBV5-6 and TRBJ1-2, with D tentatively TRBD1 (6 bases). The CDR3 is made up of 16 amino acids. Trimming left V 1 base short and J 3 bases short, with 16 bases between. Germline loops: CDR1 SGHDT, CDR2 YYEEEE.

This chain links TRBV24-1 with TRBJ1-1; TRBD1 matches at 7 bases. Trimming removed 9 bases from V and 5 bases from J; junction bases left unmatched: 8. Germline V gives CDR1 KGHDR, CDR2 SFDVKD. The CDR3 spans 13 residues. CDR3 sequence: CATVSSGGTEAFF. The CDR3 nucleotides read TGTGCCACCGTTAGTTCAGGGGGAACTGAAGCTTTCTTT.

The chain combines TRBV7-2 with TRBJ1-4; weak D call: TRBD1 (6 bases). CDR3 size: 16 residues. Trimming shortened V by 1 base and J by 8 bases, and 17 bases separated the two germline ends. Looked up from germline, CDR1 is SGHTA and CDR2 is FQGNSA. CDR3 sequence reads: CASSLEGGVGGEKLFF. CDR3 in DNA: TGTGCCAGCAGCTTAGAAGGGGGGGTTGGTGGGGAAAAACTGTTTTTT.

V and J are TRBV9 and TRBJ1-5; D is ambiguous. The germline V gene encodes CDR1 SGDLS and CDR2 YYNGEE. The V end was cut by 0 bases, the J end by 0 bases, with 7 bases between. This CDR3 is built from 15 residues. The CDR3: CASSVDGLSNQPQHF. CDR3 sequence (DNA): TGTGCCAGCAGCGTAGATGGGCTTAGCAATCAGCCCCAGCATTTT. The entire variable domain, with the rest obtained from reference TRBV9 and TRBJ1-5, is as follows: DSGVTQTPKHLITATGQRVTLRCSPRSGDLSVYWYQQSLDQGLQFLIQYYNGEERAKGNILERFSAQQFPDLHSELNLSSLELGDSALYFCASSVDGLSNQPQHFGDGTRLSIL.

CDR3 in DNA: TGTGCCAGCAGCTTACGAGGTGGGAGGGACTCCTACGAGCAGTACTTC. Translated, it gives CASSLRGGRDSYEQYF. V gene TRBV7-3 combines with J gene TRBJ2-7, with 7 bases lining up with TRBD2. The CDR3 covers 16 residues. V gave up 2 bases and J gave up 0 bases; unmatched junction bases: 7. CDR1 is SGHTA, CDR2 FQGTGA, per germline.

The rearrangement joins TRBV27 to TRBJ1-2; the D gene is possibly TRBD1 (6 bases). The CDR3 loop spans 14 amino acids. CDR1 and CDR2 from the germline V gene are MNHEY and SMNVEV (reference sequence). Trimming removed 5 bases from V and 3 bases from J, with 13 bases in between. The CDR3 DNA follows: TGTGCCAGCAGTCCACTAGGGGGGGACTATGGCTACACCTTC. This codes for CASSPLGGDYGYTF.

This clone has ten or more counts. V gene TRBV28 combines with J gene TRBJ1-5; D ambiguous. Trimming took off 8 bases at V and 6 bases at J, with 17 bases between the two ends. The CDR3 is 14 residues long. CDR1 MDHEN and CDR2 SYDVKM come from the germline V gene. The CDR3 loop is CASHAGVLGQPQHF. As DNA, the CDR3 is TGTGCCAGCCATGCCGGGGTCCTAGGTCAGCCCCAGCATTTT.

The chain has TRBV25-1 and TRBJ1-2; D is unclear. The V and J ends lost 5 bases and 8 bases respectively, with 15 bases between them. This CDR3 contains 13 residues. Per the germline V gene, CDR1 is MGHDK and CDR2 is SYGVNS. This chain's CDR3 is CASSPDIPGGYTF. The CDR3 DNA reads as TGTGCCAGCAGTCCAGACATCCCCGGCGGCTACACCTTC.

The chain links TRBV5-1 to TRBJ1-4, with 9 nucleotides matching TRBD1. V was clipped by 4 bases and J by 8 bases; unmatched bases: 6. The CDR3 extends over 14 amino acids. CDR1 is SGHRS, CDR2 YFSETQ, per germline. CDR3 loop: CASSRTGDNEKLFF. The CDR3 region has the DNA TGCGCCAGCAGCAGGACAGGGGACAACGAAAAACTGTTTTTT.

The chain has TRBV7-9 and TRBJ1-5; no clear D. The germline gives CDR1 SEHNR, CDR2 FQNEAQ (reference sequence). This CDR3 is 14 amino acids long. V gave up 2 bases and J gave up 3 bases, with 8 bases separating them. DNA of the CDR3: TGTGCCAGCAGCTTACCAGGTCACAATCAGCCCCAGCATTTT. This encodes CASSLPGHNQPQHF.

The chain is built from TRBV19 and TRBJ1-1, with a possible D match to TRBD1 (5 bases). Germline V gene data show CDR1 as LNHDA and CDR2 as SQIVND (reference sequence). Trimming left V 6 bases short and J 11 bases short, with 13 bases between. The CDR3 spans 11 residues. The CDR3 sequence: CASSKGAEAFF. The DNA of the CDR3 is TGTGCCAGTAGCAAAGGGGCGGAGGCTTTCTTT.

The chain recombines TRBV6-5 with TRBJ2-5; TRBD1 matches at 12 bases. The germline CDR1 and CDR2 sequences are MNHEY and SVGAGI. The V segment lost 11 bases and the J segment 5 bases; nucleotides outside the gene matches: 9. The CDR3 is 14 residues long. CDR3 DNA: TGTGCCTTCGGGGGGACAGGGGGCAGGGAGACCCAGTACTTC. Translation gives CAFGGTGGRETQYF.

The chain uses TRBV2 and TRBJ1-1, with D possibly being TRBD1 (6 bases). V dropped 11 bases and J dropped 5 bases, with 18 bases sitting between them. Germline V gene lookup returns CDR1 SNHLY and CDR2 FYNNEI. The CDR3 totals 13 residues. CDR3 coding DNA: TGTGCCGGAACAGGGCGGGGGGTTACTGAAGCTTTCTTT. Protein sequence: CAGTGRGVTEAFF.

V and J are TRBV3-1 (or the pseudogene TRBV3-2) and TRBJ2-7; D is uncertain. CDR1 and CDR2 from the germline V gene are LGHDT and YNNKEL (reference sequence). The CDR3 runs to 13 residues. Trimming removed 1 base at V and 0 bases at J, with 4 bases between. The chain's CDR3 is CASSQVSSYEQYF. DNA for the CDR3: TGTGCCAGCAGCCAAGTCAGCTCCTACGAGCAGTACTTC.

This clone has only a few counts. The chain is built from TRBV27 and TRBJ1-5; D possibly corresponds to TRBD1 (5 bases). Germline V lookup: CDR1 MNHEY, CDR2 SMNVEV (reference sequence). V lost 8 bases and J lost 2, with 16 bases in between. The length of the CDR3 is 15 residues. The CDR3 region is CASWTLGAGNQPQHF. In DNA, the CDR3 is TGTGCCAGCTGGACCCTTGGGGCAGGCAATCAGCCCCAGCATTTT.

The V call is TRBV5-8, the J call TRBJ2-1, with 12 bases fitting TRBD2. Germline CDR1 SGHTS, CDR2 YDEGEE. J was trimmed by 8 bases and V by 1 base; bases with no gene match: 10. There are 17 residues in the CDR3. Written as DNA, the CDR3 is TGTGCCAGCAGCTTGTTAGGGCGGACTAGCGGGGCCCATGAGCAGTTCTTC. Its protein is CASSLLGRTSGAHEQFF.

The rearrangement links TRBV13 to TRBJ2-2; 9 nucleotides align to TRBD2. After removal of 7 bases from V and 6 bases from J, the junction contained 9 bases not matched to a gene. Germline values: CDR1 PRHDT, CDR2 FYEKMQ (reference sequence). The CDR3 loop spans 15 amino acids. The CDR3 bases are TGTGCCAGCACCGAGAGTAGCGGGGGCCCCGGGGAGCTGTTTTTT. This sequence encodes CASTESSGGPGELFF.

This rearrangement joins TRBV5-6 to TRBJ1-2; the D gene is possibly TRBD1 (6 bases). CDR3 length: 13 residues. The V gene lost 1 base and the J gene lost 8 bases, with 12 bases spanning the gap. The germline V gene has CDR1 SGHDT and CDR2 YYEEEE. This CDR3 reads CASSLFQGRGYTF. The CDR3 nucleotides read TGTGCCAGCAGCTTGTTCCAGGGGAGAGGCTACACCTTC.

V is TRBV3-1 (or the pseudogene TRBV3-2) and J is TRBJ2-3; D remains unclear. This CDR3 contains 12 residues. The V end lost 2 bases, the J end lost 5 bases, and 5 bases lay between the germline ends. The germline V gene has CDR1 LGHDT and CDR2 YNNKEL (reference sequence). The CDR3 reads CASSQLLDTQYF. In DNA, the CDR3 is TGTGCCAGCAGCCAATTACTAGATACGCAGTATTTT.

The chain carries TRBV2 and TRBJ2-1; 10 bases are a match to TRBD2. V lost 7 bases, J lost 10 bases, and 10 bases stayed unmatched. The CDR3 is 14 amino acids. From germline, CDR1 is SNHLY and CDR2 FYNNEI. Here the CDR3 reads CASTLTSGPPEQFF. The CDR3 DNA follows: TGTGCCAGCACTTTGACTAGCGGGCCCCCGGAGCAGTTCTTC.

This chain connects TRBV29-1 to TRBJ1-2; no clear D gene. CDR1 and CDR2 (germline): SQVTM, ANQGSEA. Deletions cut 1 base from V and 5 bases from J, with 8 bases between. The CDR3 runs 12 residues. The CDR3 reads CSVEGGIYGYTF. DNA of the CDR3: TGCAGCGTTGAAGGCGGAATATATGGCTACACCTTC.

CDR3 DNA sequence: TGTGCCAGCGGGGAAGCGGGGGCGAGTCAGCCCCAGCATTTT. Translated, it gives CASGEAGASQPQHF. The chain joins TRBV6-1 to TRBJ1-5; possibly TRBD1 for D (6 bases). The CDR3 consists of 14 residues. The germline V and J ends were trimmed by 8 bases and 6 bases, with 17 bases remaining between them. Germline V CDR1 and CDR2: MNHNS, SASEGT.

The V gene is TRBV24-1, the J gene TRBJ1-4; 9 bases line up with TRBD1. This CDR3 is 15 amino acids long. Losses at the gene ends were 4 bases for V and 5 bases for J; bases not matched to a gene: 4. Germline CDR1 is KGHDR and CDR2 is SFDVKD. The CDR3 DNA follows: TGTGCCACCAGTGACCCCGGGACAGGGAATGAAAAACTGTTTTTT. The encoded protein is CATSDPGTGNEKLFF.

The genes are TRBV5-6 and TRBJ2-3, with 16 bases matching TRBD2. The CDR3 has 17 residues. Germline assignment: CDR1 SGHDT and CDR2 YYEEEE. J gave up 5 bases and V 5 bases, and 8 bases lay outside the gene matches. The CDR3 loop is CASSRGLAGGPKDTQYF. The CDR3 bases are TGTGCCAGCAGTCGGGGACTAGCGGGGGGGCCGAAAGATACGCAGTATTTT.

CDR3 nucleotide sequence: TGTGCCAGCAGTCGAAGCTACTTGAACACTGAAGCTTTCTTT. Residues: CASSRSYLNTEAFF. The chain links TRBV6-5 to TRBJ1-1; D unresolved. Trimming removed 5 bases at V and 0 bases at J, with 10 bases between. This CDR3 contains 14 residues. The germline V gene has CDR1 MNHEY and CDR2 SVGAGI.

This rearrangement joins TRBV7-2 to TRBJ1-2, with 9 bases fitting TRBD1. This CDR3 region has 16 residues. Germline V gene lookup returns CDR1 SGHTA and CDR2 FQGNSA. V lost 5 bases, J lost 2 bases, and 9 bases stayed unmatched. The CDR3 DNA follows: TGTGCCAGCAGCGGCCGGGACAGGGAAAGCAACTATGGCTACACCTTC. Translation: CASSGRDRESNYGYTF.